The clone carrying this T cell receptor (beta chain) was counted many times. Its antigen remains unidentified. This CDR3 comprises 13 residues. This sample is part of a study of beta chain features in type 1 diabetes. The entirety of the isolated RNA underwent reverse transcription, so expressed TCRB transcripts were sequenced. Only in-frame clones appear in the TCRdb table, and some are missing; sequencing was by immunoSEQ multiplex PCR. The table records over 150,000 clones, about 7.3% of them present only once. Researchers reported sorting CD4+ naive, central memory, regulatory and stem cell-like memory cells via CD45RO/CCR7/CD25/CD127/CD95/CD27. Findings and limits, study-wide: Relative to healthy donors, patients appeared to have naive, central memory and Treg TCRB repertoires that were more similar.

This chain uses TRBV21-1 with TRBJ1-2; no check of the table's D call, TRBD1, against the DNA was made. TRBV21-1 is listed as a pseudogene. This TCR was recovered from a man between 18 and 29 years old in good health. Specimen: central memory CD4+ T cells from blood. CDR3 in DNA: TGTGCCAGCAGCTTACCGACAGCACAAGGCTACACCTTC. This sequence encodes CASSLPTAQGYTF.